The 16 T cell receptor beta chains below were found in one sample sequenced in a study of blood T cell repertoires in COVID-19. This table comes from immunoSEQ multiplex PCR, and its TCRdb copy is limited to in-frame clones, with some not included. The table lists 450,000 or so clones, about 88% of them singletons. Sequencing input: peripheral blood. The receptors stem from a young man with COVID-19, enrolled during active disease.

This chain links TRBV2 with TRBJ1-5; 7 nucleotides agree with TRBD1. The germline CDR1 and CDR2 sequences are SNHLY and FYNNEI. V dropped 6 bases and J dropped 7; count of bases not matched to a gene: 9. The CDR3 totals 14 residues. CDR3 region: CASSSTGEKQPQHF. The DNA for the CDR3 is TGTGCCAGCAGCAGTACAGGGGAGAAACAGCCCCAGCATTTT.

The gene calls are TRBV7-9 and TRBJ1-3, with D hard to call. Trimming stripped 5 bases from V and 0 bases from J, with 17 bases between. Per the germline V gene, CDR1 is SEHNR and CDR2 is FQNEAQ (reference sequence). The CDR3 loop spans 17 amino acids. CDR3: CASSTIPYGISGNTIYF. CDR3 DNA: TGTGCCAGCAGCACTATCCCGTACGGTATCTCTGGAAACACCATATATTTT.

V gene TRBV13 combines with J gene TRBJ2-7; a possible D gene is TRBD1 (5 bases). V was trimmed by 4 bases and J by 5 bases, leaving 9 bases between them. Germline V gene sequence: CDR1 PRHDT, CDR2 FYEKMQ (reference sequence). The CDR3 sequence is 12 residues long. The CDR3 nucleotides read TGTGCCAGCAGCTCGCAGGGAAACGAGCAGTACTTC. It specifies CASSSQGNEQYF.

A word on this clone: The same CDR3 is also encoded by other DNA sequences in this sample. CDR3 DNA sequence: TGCGCCAGCAGCCAGGGACAGGGGAACACCGGGGAGCTGTTTTTT. Protein: CASSQGQGNTGELFF. The chain is built from TRBV4-1 and TRBJ2-2; 9 nucleotides line up with TRBD1. Germline CDR1 reads MGHRA; CDR2 reads YSYEKL. V shed 3 bases and J 1 base; nucleotides not matched to a gene: 0. The CDR3 contains 15 residues.

The chain uses TRBV5-1 and TRBJ1-1; TRBD1 matches 10 bases. The CDR3 runs to 15 residues. CDR1 is SGHRS and CDR2 is YFSETQ in the germline V gene. Unmatched junction bases numbered 8, after V lost 4 bases and J lost 5 bases. The CDR3, as DNA: TGCGCCAGCAGCCTCGGGACAGGGGCAGGGACTGAAGCTTTCTTT. As protein: CASSLGTGAGTEAFF.

This chain links TRBV4-2 with TRBJ2-5; 10 bases map to TRBD2. Germline trimming cut 4 bases from V and 1 base from J; bases unmatched to any gene: 12. Germline-derived CDR1 and CDR2 are LGHNA and YNFKEQ. The CDR3 extends over 18 amino acids. CDR3: CASSPRLAGETTQETQYF. CDR3 DNA sequence: TGTGCCAGCAGCCCCAGACTAGCGGGCGAAACTACCCAAGAGACCCAGTACTTC.

The CDR3 protein is CSVPRTGGGYGYTF. In DNA form, the CDR3 reads TGCAGCGTCCCTCGGACAGGGGGCGGCTATGGCTACACCTTC. This chain connects TRBV29-1 to TRBJ1-2; the match to TRBD1 covers 11 bases. The CDR3 runs to 14 residues. V lost 6 bases, J lost 4 bases, and 7 bases stayed unmatched. The germline CDR1 and CDR2 sequences are SQVTM and ANQGSEA.

The chain uses TRBV27 and TRBJ2-7; tentative D call: TRBD1 (5 bases). Germline lookup yields CDR1 MNHEY and CDR2 SMNVEV (reference sequence). The ends were cut back, 3 bases at V and 4 bases at J, with 10 bases in the middle. CDR3 size: 13 residues. The CDR3 nucleotides are TGTGCCAGCAGTTTCGGACAAACGTACGAGCAGTACTTC. Translated: CASSFGQTYEQYF.

This rearrangement joins TRBV20-1 to TRBJ1-1, with D possibly TRBD1 on 5 matching bases. From germline, CDR1 is DFQATT and CDR2 SNEGSKA (reference sequence). This CDR3 contains 12 residues. The ends were cut back, 3 bases at V and 3 bases at J, with 8 bases in the middle. DNA for the CDR3: TGCAGTGCTAGTCCAGGGTACACTGAAGCTTTCTTT. Translating gives CSASPGYTEAFF.

The V call is TRBV28, the J call TRBJ2-2; tentatively, D is TRBD2 (6 bases). Germline V CDR1 and CDR2: MDHEN, SYDVKM. CDR3 length: 16 amino acids. The V gene lost 1 base and the J gene lost 5 bases, with 14 bases spanning the gap. The CDR3 reads CASSLSGGTRTGELFF. CDR3 DNA: TGTGCCAGCAGTTTATCCGGCGGGACTCGGACCGGGGAGCTGTTTTTT.

The rearrangement uses TRBV6-5 and TRBJ1-1; the D gene is possibly TRBD1 (5 bases). The CDR3 extends over 12 amino acids. Trimming removed 8 bases from V and 4 bases from J, with 11 bases in between. Germline V lookup: CDR1 MNHEY, CDR2 SVGAGI. The CDR3 sequence is CASGAGSTEAFF. The CDR3 DNA follows: TGTGCCAGCGGGGCAGGGTCCACTGAAGCTTTCTTT.

Only one count was recorded for this clone. The chain employs TRBV3-1 (or the pseudogene TRBV3-2) and TRBJ1-4, with a weak D call TRBD1 (5 bases). The CDR3 length is 16 residues. Trimming pared 4 bases from V and 10 bases from J, leaving 22 bases between. Looked up from germline, CDR1 is LGHDT and CDR2 is YNNKEL (reference sequence). As DNA, the CDR3 is TGTGCCAGCAGCCGGGGGGAGGGCGTCGAAGTAGGAAAACTGTTTTTT. It encodes CASSRGEGVEVGKLFF.

The chain recombines TRBV30 with TRBJ2-1; TRBD2 matches 7 bases. The germline V gene has CDR1 GTSNPN and CDR2 SVGIG (reference sequence). The V segment lost 4 bases and the J segment 4 bases; nucleotides outside the gene matches: 7. CDR3 length: 14 amino acids. The CDR3 DNA follows: TGTGCCTGGATGTCCGGACTAGGGTACAATGAGCAGTTCTTC. Amino acids: CAWMSGLGYNEQFF.

The table lists this clone with a count of one. The rearrangement uses TRBV7-9 and TRBJ2-2; 7 nucleotides match TRBD1. The CDR3 loop spans 13 amino acids. The junction had 6 bases not matched to a gene; V was cut back by 11 bases and J by 3 bases. The germline gives CDR1 SEHNR, CDR2 FQNEAQ (reference sequence). The CDR3, as DNA: TGTGCCGGCCAGGGGGAAGACACCGGGGAGCTGTTTTTT. Residues: CAGQGEDTGELFF.

The chain is built from TRBV10-3 and TRBJ2-7; weak D call: TRBD1 (6 bases). The germline V gene has CDR1 ENHRY and CDR2 SYGVKD. CDR3 length: 16 amino acids. V lost 6 bases, J lost 2 bases, and 20 bases lay in between. CDR3 in amino acids: CAIRTAVVDRPYEQYF. DNA for the CDR3: TGTGCCATCAGGACTGCTGTAGTCGACAGGCCCTACGAGCAGTACTTC.

The chain carries TRBV6-5 and TRBJ2-7; 9 bases match TRBD1. The CDR3 runs 14 residues. From germline, CDR1 is MNHEY and CDR2 SVGAGI. V was pared by 7 bases and J by 6 bases, with 10 bases of the junction left unmatched. CDR3 loop: CASTVPGQGSEQYF. As DNA, the CDR3 is TGTGCCAGCACCGTCCCGGGACAGGGATCCGAGCAGTACTTC.